This entry concerns a single T cell receptor (beta chain). The sample comes from a study of blood T cell repertoires in COVID-19. Study summary: Nucleic acid was either cDNA or gDNA, and it came from T cells, B-cell-depleted T cells, or PBMCs.

Repertoires were generated with immunoSEQ multiplex PCR, while TCRdb's copy carries only in-frame clones and drops some. The table has 80,000 or so clones, 65% to 90% seen once. The receptor's source is a man between 50 and 59 years old with COVID-19, enrolled during active disease. The sequencing sample was made of peripheral blood.

As DNA, the CDR3 is TGTGCCAGCAGTTTGGGACAGGCGCCCTATGGCTACACCTTC. As protein: CASSLGQAPYGYTF. V and J are TRBV28 and TRBJ1-2; 8 nucleotides agree with TRBD1. CDR3 length equals 14 residues. V shed 3 bases, J shed 4 bases, and the junction held 4 bases outside the gene matches. Germline CDR1 is MDHEN and CDR2 is SYDVKM.